The clone carrying this T cell receptor (beta chain) was counted between two and nine times. The data stem from a study of blood T cell repertoires in COVID-19. The repertoire was sequenced with immunoSEQ multiplex PCR; TCRdb's copy has only in-frame clones and lacks some. The sample has 300,000 to 450,000 clones, about 87% seen once. The source of this sequence is a human donor in a cohort sampled during active COVID-19. Source material: peripheral blood.

CDR3 amino acids: CASSLVPGQENTEAFF. In DNA form, the CDR3 reads TGTGCCAGCAGCTTAGTGCCAGGACAGGAGAACACTGAAGCTTTCTTT. This rearrangement joins TRBV11-3 to TRBJ1-1; 7 bases are a match to TRBD1. Germline V gene lookup returns CDR1 SGHNT and CDR2 YENEEA. The CDR3 has 16 amino acids. V shed 1 base and J 1 base; nucleotides not matched to a gene: 6.